The entry that follows covers one T cell receptor (beta chain) sequence. Its specificity is unknown. This specimen belongs to a study of cytomegalovirus exposure and HLA in healthy donors. Study-wide points: Presence/absence comparisons presumed near-even sequencing depth among donors. As a later analysis revealed, the rate of TCR association differed by HLA locus, with DRB1 most and HLA-C fewest. TRBV6-2, TRBV6-3 and other indistinguishable V segments were excluded. Several of the most significant clusters appeared, in a later analysis, to be linked to common viral pathogens.

The primer mix had 60 Vbeta and 13 Jbeta primers. The data were produced by immunoSEQ multiplex PCR, yet TCRdb's version contains in-frame clones alone and is incomplete. The data hold around 55,000 clones, with about 69% observed a single time. Germline V CDR1 and CDR2: SGHAT, FQNNGV. This CDR3 is 14 amino acids long. V was trimmed by 5 bases and J by 0 bases, leaving 11 bases between them. The chain combines TRBV11-2 with TRBJ2-7; no clear D. The source of this sequence is a man aged 35 to 55 in good health and CMV-seropositive. The sequencing input was PBMCs. The DNA for the CDR3 is TGTGCCAGCAGCCGACGGTGGAGCTCCTACGAGCAGTACTTC. Residues: CASSRRWSSYEQYF.